The subject of this entry is one T cell receptor (beta chain). Its specificity is not known. One junction end does not reproduce the germline sequence, and a read error may be involved. The source of the sample is a study of T cell repertoires in cytomegalovirus infection. Study overall: Recently identified HLA-C-restricted and well-studied HLA-B-restricted CMV epitopes were used.

TCRdb re-derived calls from the reads in MiXCR, one entry per CDR3 protein. This sample has fewer than 850,000 distinct CDR3 sequences; around 29% occur once, and the top ten carry around 13%. This TCR was sampled from a human donor in good health (CMV status not recorded). Some clones in this sample may be carry-over from other donors' samples. Source: cultured CD8+ T cells from PBMCs, taken from culture after CMV antigen stimulation.

The chain's CDR3 is CASRGYGYNF. The CDR3 DNA sequence: TGTGCCAGCAGAGGCTATGGCTACAACTTC. The V gene is TRBV2, the J gene TRBJ1-2; D uncertain. Germline CDR1 is SNHLY and CDR2 is FYNNEI. This CDR3 spans 10 amino acids. The whole variable domain, filled in from reference TRBV2 and TRBJ1-2, reads EPEVTQTPSHQVTQMGQEVILRCVPISNHLYFYWYRQILGQKVEFLVSFYNNEISEKSEIFDDQFSVERPDGSNFTLKIRSTKLEDSAMYFCASRGYGYNFGSGTRLTVV.